The entry below gives a single TCR beta chain sequence along with its context. Antigen specificity is unknown. The germline V gene encodes CDR1 ENHRY and CDR2 SYGVKD. The CDR3 extends over 14 amino acids. The V gene end was trimmed by 11 bases and the J gene end by 5 bases; junction bases not matched to a gene: 8. The data were obtained in a study of T cell repertoires in cytomegalovirus infection. Study in general: As its CMV epitopes, the study selected recently identified HLA-C-restricted and well-studied HLA-B-restricted targets. It can be stated that public TCR beta signatures indicated CMV infection as well as a matching HLA type.

Notes on the study in general: Carriage of CMV together with the relevant HLA was identifiable through cumulative public TCR beta family frequency. CMV-specific TCR beta clonotypes restricted by HLA-C were the ones dominating the ex vivo response.

One entry per CDR3 protein, called by TCRdb with MiXCR from the reads. The repertoire holds some 500,000 distinct CDR3 sequences, with 30% to 40% as singletons. The sequence came from a human donor in good health (CMV status not recorded). Some clones in this sample may be carry-over from other donors' samples. The source material was cultured PBMCs, sampled from culture after CMV antigen stimulation. This chain uses TRBV10-3 with TRBJ2-1, with 11 bases aligning to TRBD2. The CDR3 region is CASTGTSGHNEQFF. In DNA form, the CDR3 reads TGTGCCTCTACCGGGACTAGCGGCCACAATGAGCAGTTCTTC.